One and the same sample provided the 3 T cell receptor beta chains below, sequenced in a study of blood T cell repertoires in COVID-19 (dated by TCRdb to 2018 to 2021). The receptor library was made with the immunoSEQ multiplex PCR assay. Here the immuneACCESS table is served through TCRdb, limited to in-frame sequences with V and J called. Missing clones are a known gap in these copies; in checked studies unresolved V genes cover under half, and the rest lacks a known reason. This sample has around 130,000 clones in its table, and under 90% of those were observed once. Together, the top ten hold 4% to 5.5% of the sample. Material: peripheral blood. These TCRs come from a woman aged 70-85 years with acute or convalescent COVID-19.

This chain links TRBV5-1 with TRBJ1-1; the match to TRBD1 covers 9 bases. The germline V gene has CDR1 SGHRS and CDR2 YFSETQ. With V trimmed by 4 bases and J by 1 base, 8 bases remained unmatched. The CDR3 covers 16 residues. The CDR3 is CASSGGTGRTNTEAFF. The DNA of the CDR3 is TGCGCCAGCAGCGGGGGGACAGGGAGGACGAACACTGAAGCTTTCTTT.

The chain has TRBV24-1 and TRBJ1-2; D gene uncertain. Germline CDR1 is KGHDR and CDR2 is SFDVKD. Trimming took off 6 bases at V and 6 bases at J, with 10 bases between the two ends. CDR3 length equals 12 residues. The CDR3: CATSLAGHGYTF. As DNA, the CDR3 is TGTGCCACCAGTCTAGCTGGCCATGGCTACACCTTC.

The DNA for the CDR3 is TGTGCCAGCAGCCATTTACGGGCTAATGAAAAACTGTTTTTT. It specifies CASSHLRANEKLFF. V usage is TRBV14 and J usage is TRBJ1-4; D is unresolved. The V end lost 3 bases, the J end lost 3 bases, and 8 bases lay between the germline ends. CDR1 is SGHDN, CDR2 FVKESK, per germline. This CDR3 has 14 amino acids. The full variable domain, in which reference TRBV14 and TRBJ1-4 provide the parts outside the CDR3, is EAGVTQFPSHSVIEKGQTVTLRCDPISGHDNLYWYRRVMGKEIKFLLHFVKESKQDESGMPNNRFLAERTGGTYSTLKVQPAELEDSGVYFCASSHLRANEKLFFGSGTQLSVL.